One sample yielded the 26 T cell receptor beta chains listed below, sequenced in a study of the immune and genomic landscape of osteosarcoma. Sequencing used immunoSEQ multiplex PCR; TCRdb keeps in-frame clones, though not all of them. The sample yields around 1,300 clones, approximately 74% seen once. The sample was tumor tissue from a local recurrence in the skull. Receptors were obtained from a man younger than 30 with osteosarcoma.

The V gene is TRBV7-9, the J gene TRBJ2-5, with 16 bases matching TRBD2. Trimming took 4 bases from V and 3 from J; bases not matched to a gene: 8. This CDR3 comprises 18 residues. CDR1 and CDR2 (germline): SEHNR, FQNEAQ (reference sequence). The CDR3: CASSSPGLAGGSKETQYF. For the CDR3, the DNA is TGTGCCAGCAGCTCCCCGGGACTAGCGGGGGGGTCCAAAGAGACCCAGTACTTC.

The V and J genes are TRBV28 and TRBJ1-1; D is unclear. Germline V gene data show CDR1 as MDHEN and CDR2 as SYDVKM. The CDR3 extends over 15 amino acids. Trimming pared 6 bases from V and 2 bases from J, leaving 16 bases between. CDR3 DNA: TGTGCCAGCAGCAAACCCAGACTAGGCAACACTGAAGCTTTCTTT. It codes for CASSKPRLGNTEAFF.

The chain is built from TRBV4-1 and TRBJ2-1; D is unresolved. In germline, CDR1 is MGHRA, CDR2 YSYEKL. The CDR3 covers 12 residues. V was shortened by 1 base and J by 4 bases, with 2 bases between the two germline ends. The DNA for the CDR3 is TGCGCCAGCAGCCAAGGATACAATGAGCAGTTCTTC. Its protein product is CASSQGYNEQFF.

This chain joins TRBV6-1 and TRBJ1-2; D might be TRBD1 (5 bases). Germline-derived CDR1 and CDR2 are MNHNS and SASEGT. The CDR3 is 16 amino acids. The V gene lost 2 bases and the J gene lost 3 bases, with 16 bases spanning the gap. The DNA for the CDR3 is TGTGCCAGCAGTGAACCCGGCCGCAGGGAAGACTATGGCTACACCTTC. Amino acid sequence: CASSEPGRREDYGYTF.

CDR3 DNA sequence: TGTGCCTGGAGTTGGGGGACGGCTGGAAGCGGTTCACCCCTCCACTTT. Its translation: CAWSWGTAGSGSPLHF. This chain joins TRBV30 and TRBJ1-6, with a weak D call TRBD1 (5 bases). V lost 2 bases and J 9 bases, leaving 20 bases between the germline ends. This CDR3 has 16 residues. CDR1 is GTSNPN, CDR2 SVGIG, per germline (reference sequence).

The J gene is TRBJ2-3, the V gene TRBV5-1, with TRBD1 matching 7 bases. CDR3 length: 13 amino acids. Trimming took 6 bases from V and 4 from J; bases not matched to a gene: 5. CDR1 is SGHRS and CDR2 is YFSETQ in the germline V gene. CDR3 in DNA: TGCGCCAGCACCTGGACAGGAGCAGATACGCAGTATTTT. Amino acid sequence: CASTWTGADTQYF.

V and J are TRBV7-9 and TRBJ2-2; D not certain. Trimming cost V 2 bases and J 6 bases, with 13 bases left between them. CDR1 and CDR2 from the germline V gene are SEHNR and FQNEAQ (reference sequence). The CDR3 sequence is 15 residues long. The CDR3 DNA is TGTGCCAGCAGCTTAATAAAGGGTACTGCCGGGGAGCTGTTTTTT. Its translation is CASSLIKGTAGELFF.

CDR3 sequence reads: CASSEGDYNEQFF. The CDR3 region has the DNA TGTGCCAGCAGTGAAGGGGACTACAATGAGCAGTTCTTC. The V call is TRBV6-1, the J call TRBJ2-1; no clear D. The germline V gene encodes CDR1 MNHNS and CDR2 SASEGT. This CDR3 is 13 amino acids long. The V end lost 1 base, the J end lost 3 bases, and 4 bases lay between the germline ends.

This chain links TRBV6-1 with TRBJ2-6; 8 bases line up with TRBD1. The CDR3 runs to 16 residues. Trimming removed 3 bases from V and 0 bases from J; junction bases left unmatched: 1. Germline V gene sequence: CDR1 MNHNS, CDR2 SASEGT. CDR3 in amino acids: CASSDTGGSGANVLTF. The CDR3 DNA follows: TGTGCCAGCAGTGATACAGGGGGCTCTGGGGCCAACGTCCTGACTTTC.

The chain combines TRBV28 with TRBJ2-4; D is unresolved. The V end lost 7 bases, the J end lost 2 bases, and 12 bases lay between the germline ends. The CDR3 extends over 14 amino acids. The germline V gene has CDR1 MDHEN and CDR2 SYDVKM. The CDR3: CASTPLGTKNIQYF. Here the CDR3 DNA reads TGTGCCAGCACACCCCTGGGAACCAAAAACATTCAGTACTTC.

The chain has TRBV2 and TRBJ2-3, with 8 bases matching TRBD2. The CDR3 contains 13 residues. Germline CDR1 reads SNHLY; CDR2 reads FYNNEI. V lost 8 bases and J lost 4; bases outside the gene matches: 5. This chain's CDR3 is CASYGGGSDTQYF. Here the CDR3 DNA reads TGTGCCAGCTACGGGGGGGGTTCAGATACGCAGTATTTT.

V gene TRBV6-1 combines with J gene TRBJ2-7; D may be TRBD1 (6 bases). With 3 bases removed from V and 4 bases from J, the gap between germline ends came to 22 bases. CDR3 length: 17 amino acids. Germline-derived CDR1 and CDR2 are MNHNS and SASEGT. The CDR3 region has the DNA TGTGCCAGCAGTGACTACGCGATCAGGGGAAATACTTACGAGCAGTACTTC. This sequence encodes CASSDYAIRGNTYEQYF.

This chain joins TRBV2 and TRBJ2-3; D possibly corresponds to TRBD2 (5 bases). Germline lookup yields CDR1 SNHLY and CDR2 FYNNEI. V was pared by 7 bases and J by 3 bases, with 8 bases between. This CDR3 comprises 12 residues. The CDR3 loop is CASKRETDTQYF. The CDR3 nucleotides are TGTGCCAGCAAGAGGGAAACAGATACGCAGTATTTT.

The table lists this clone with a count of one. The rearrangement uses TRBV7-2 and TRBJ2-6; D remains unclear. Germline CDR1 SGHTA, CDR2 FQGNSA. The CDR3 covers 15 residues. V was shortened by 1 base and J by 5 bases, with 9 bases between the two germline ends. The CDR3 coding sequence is TGTGCCAGCAGCTTAGTAGCATCGAGGGCCAACGTCCTGACTTTC. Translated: CASSLVASRANVLTF. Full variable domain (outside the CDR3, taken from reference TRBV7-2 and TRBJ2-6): GAGVSQSPSNKVTEKGKDVELRCDPISGHTALYWYRQSLGQGLEFLIYFQGNSAPDKSGLPSDRFSAERTGGSVSTLTIQRTQQEDSAVYLCASSLVASRANVLTFGAGSRLTVL.

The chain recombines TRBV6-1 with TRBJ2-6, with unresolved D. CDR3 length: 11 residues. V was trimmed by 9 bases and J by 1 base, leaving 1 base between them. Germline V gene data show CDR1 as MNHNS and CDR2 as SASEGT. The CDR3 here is CASSGANVLTF. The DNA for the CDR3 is TGTGCCAGTTCTGGGGCCAACGTCCTGACTTTC.

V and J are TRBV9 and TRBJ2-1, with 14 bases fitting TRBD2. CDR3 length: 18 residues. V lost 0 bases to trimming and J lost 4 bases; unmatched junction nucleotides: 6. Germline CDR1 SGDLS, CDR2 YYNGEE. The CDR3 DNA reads TGTGCCAGCAGCGTAGGCCAGACTAGCGGGGGGGCTTACAATGAGCAGTTCTTC. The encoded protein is CASSVGQTSGGAYNEQFF.

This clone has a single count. The CDR3 sequence is CASSQLGGYEQYF. The CDR3 nucleotides read TGCGCCAGCAGTCAATTGGGCGGGTACGAGCAGTACTTC. The J gene is TRBJ2-7, the V gene TRBV23-1; possibly TRBD2 for D (5 bases). TRBV23-1 falls under the ORF class, with uncertain function. The CDR3 contains 13 residues. V was pared by 1 base and J by 4 bases, with 8 bases between.

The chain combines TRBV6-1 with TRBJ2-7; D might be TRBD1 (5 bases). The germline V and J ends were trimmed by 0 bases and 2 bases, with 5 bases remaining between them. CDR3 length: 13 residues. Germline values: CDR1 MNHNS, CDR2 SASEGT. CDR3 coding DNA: TGTGCCAGCAGTGAAGCGGACACCTACGAGCAGTACTTC. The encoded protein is CASSEADTYEQYF.

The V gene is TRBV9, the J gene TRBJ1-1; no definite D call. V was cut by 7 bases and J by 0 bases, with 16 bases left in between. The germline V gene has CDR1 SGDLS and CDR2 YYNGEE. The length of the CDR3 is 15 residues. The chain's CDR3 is CASSPGGIMNTEAFF. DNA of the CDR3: TGTGCCAGCTCCCCCGGCGGAATAATGAACACTGAAGCTTTCTTT. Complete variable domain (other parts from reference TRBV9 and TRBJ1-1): DSGVTQTPKHLITATGQRVTLRCSPRSGDLSVYWYQQSLDQGLQFLIQYYNGEERAKGNILERFSAQQFPDLHSELNLSSLELGDSALYFCASSPGGIMNTEAFFGQGTRLTVV.

Written as DNA, the CDR3 is TGTGCCAGCTCACCACAAGAGACCCAGTACTTC. It codes for CASSPQETQYF. The chain uses TRBV18 and TRBJ2-5; D not resolved. Trimming cost V 1 base and J 3 bases, with 0 bases left between them. Germline CDR1 KGHSH, CDR2 LQKENI. This CDR3 contains 11 residues.

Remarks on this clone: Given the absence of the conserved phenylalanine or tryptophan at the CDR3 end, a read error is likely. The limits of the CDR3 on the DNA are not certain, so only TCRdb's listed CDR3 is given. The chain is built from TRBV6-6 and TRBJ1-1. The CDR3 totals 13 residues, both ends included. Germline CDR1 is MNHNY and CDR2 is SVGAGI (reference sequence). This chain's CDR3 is CASSYRGVFVGLS.

The CDR3 reads CATSSPGPHSGNTIYF. CDR3 DNA sequence: TGTGCCACCAGCAGTCCAGGCCCGCACTCTGGAAACACCATATATTTT. The gene calls are TRBV15 and TRBJ1-3, with no clear D. V was clipped by 3 bases and J by 0 bases, with 12 bases between them. Germline lookup yields CDR1 LNHNV and CDR2 YYDKDF (reference sequence). This CDR3 contains 16 residues.

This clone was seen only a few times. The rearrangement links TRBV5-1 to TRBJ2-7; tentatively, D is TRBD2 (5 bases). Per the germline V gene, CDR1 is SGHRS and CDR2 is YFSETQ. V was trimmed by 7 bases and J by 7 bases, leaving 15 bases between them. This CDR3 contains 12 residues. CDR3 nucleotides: TGCGCCAGCCGGGAAGGGCTGCGGGAGCAGTACTTC. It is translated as CASREGLREQYF.

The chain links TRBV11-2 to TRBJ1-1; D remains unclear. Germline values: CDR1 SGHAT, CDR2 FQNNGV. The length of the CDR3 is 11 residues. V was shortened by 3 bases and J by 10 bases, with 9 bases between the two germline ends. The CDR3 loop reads CASSFRMGAFF. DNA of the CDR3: TGTGCCAGCAGCTTCAGGATGGGAGCTTTCTTT.

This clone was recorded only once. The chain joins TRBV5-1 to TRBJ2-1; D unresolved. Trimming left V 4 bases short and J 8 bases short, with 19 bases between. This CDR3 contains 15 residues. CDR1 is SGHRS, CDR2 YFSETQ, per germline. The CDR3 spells CASSLIGPPEDEQFF. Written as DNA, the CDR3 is TGCGCCAGCAGCCTCATTGGACCACCCGAGGATGAGCAGTTCTTC.

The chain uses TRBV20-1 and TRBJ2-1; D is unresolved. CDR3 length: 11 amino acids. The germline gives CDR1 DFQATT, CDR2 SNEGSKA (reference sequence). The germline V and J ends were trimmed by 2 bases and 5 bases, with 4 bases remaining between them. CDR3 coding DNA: TGCAGTGCTAGACAGGACAATGAGCAGTTCTTC. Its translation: CSARQDNEQFF.